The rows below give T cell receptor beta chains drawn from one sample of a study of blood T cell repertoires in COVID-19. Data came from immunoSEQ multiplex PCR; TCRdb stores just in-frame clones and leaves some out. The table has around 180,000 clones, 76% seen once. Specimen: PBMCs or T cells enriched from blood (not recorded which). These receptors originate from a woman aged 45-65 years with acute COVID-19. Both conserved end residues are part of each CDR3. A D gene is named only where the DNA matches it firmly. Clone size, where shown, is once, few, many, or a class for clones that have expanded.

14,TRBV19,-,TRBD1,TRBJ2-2,TGTGCCAGTAGTGGGACAGGGGCCTCCGGGGAGCTGTTTTTT,CASSGTGASGELFF
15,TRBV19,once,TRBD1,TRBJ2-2,TGTGCCAGTAGTATCCCGACAGGGGGCAGCGGGGAGCTGTTTTTT,CASSIPTGGSGELFF
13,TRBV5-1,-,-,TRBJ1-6,TGCGCCAGCAGCTTGGCAGGGTATTCACCCCTCCACTTT,CASSLAGYSPLHF
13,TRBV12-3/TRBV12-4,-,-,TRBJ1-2,TGTGCCAGCAGTTTAAGACAGGCCGCGAGCTACACCTTC,CASSLRQAASYTF
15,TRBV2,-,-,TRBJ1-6,TGTGCCAGCAGTGAAGGGGGGCAGGATAATTCACCCCTCCACTTT,CASSEGGQDNSPLHF
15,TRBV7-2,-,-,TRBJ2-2,TGTGCCAGCAGCTTAGTCAGCCTAGCCGCCGGGGAGCTGTTTTTT,CASSLVSLAAGELFF
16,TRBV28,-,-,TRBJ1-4,TGTGCCAGCAGTTTATCTCTCCCCGGGAATCATGGGAAACTGTTTTTT,CASSLSLPGNHGKLFF
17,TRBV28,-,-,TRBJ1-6,TGTGCCAGCAGTATCTTTGGGGGCAGCTCCTATAATTCACCCCTCCACTTT,CASSIFGGSSYNSPLHF
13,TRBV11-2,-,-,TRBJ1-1,TGTGCCAGCAGCCCCGGGACTGACACTGAAGCTTTCTTT,CASSPGTDTEAFF
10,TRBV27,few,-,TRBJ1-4,TGTGCCATCCGGAATGAAAAACTGTTTTTT,CAIRNEKLFF
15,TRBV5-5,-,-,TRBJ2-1,TGTGCCAGCAGCAGAGTCATGAGCTCCTACAATGAGCAGTTCTTC,CASSRVMSSYNEQFF
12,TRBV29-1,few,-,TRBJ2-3,TGCAGCGTGCGGGTGAGCACAGATACGCAGTATTTT,CSVRVSTDTQYF
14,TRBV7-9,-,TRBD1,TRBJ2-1,TGTGCCAGCAGCTTTCCCGGGACAGGTTCAGGGCAGTTCTTC,CASSFPGTGSGQFF
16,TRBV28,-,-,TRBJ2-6,TGTGCCAGCAGTTTAACGGGGAGCTCTGGGGCCAACGTCCTGACTTTC,CASSLTGSSGANVLTF
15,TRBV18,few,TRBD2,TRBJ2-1,TGTGCCAGCTCACCGGGGAGCGGGGGGGCCGGAAAGCAGTTCTTC,CASSPGSGGAGKQFF
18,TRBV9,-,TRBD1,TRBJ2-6,TGTGCCAGCAGCGCGGGACAGGGTTTCGGGGCTGGGGCCAACGTCCTGACTTTC,CASSAGQGFGAGANVLTF
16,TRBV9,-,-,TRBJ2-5,TGTGCCAGCAGCCGACTAGCCCGGGGGGCACAAGAGACCCAGTACTTC,CASSRLARGAQETQYF
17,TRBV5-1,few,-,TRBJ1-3,TGCGCCAGCAGCTTGGGGCAGGGAGGAGTGATCGGAAACACCATATATTTT,CASSLGQGGVIGNTIYF
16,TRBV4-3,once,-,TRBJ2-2,TGCGCCAGCAGCCAAGCAAGAGGGGGACGCTCTCGGGAGCTGTTTTTT,CASSQARGGRSRELFF
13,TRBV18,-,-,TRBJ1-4,TGTGCCAGCTCCCCGGGAGAAGGTGAAAAACTGTTTTTT,CASSPGEGEKLFF
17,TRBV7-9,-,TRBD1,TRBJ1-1,TGTGCCAGCAGCGCAAGACAGGGGGCTAGTCGGTACACTGAAGCTTTCTTT,CASSARQGASRYTEAFF
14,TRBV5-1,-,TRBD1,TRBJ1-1,TGCGCCAGCAGAGCCGGACAGGGGAACACTGAAGCTTTCTTT,CASRAGQGNTEAFF
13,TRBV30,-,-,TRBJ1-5,TGTGCCTGGAGCGCAGGGGGCAATCAGCCCCAGCATTTT,CAWSAGGNQPQHF
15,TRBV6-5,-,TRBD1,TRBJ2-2,TGTGCCAGCAGTCCCGGGACAGTTAACACCGGGGAGCTGTTTTTT,CASSPGTVNTGELFF
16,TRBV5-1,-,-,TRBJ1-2,TGCGCCAGCAGCTTGATTCCAGGCCCGTCCATCGGCGGCTACACCTTC,CASSLIPGPSIGGYTF
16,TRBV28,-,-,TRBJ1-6,TGTGCCAGCAGACCTGCTTACGGGACATATAATTCACCCCTCCACTTT,CASRPAYGTYNSPLHF